This T cell receptor beta chain was sequenced in a study of shared clonotypes between healthy human individuals (dated by TCRdb to 2018 to 2021). A note on the overall study: The cohort comprised a couple of women and a few men aged 18 to 49 years. For each donor, three plates each were used for CD4 naive and CD4 memory, two plates were used for CD8 naive, and one plate was used for CD8 memory. To estimate repertoire size and how much clonotype sharing occurs between individuals, the study deeply sequenced the blood TCR repertoires of roughly 5 healthy adults. Different laboratories and diverse techniques were used to prepare libraries and sequence TCR repertoires, to increase sequencing depth and limit assay-specific biases. Each donor's leukapheresis produced roughly between roughly 0.85 and 10 billion PBMCs. What the research found in general, with its limitations: Naive subsets generally had larger estimated clonotype richness than memory subsets. Incomplete sequencing was indicated by rarefaction of sorted-subset datasets, despite the large sequencing depth. Pairwise subsampling led to the expectation that sequencing depth would affect the degree of clonotype sharing among donors. Compared with non-shared clonotypes, the clonotypes found in all four sorted-subset donors had higher generation probabilities. Sampling was restricted to blood, and TCR repertoires in tissues likely differ from the TCR repertoires found in blood. About 4.5% of naive CD4, 3.5% of naive CD8, around 2.3% of memory CD4, and approximately 0.4% of memory CD8 clonotypes were shared across a handful of donors. The genetic and exposure-history diversity represented was limited by the small number of donors.

Of note for this clone: Its antigen is still unknown. Within one base of it there is no much larger clone, and no base qualities were kept.

The donors were healthy, HIV-negative adults who had no recently reported acute infections or vaccinations. All donors were Caucasian adults living in Nashville, Tennessee, USA. Magnetic negative selection was used to enrich CD4+ T cells, after which naive cells were positively selected on CD45RA and the negative fraction became the memory subset. After blood collection by leukapheresis, PBMCs were isolated using Ficoll-Histopaque density gradient centrifugation and then cryopreserved in the vapor phase of liquid nitrogen. Analytical flow cytometry was used to check the purity and quantity of each magnetically sorted T cell population. Genomic DNA was isolated from each sorted fraction and quantified by UV absorbance on a Nanodrop 2000c. TCR CDR3 regions were amplified from genomic DNA by multiplex PCR using the deep immunoSEQ assay. Genomic DNA extracted from each cell subset was distributed evenly over all wells of several immunoSEQ 96-well plates, and each plate served as one replicate. Each replicate PCR for sorted subsets received approximately 200 ng genomic DNA, equal to about 30,000 T cell genomes. Purified libraries were quantified with a Qubit 3.0 fluorometer, sized on a Bioanalyzer 2100, and re-quantified with the KAPA Library Quantification kit. A separate single-read 150-cycle Illumina NextSeq 550 flow cell was used to sequence each immunoSEQ 96-well plate. As for the authors' bioinformatics: The immunoSEQ output contained only junctional sequences without quality scores, so filtering could not match that applied to full-length reads. Sequences were annotated with PyIR, a Python wrapper for IgBLAST v1.9, using IMGT germline references to assign V/J genes and CDR3. Reads were filtered out if the reads had weak V/J assignments (E-value above 1e-6), no CDR3, stop codons, out-of-frame junctions, or ambiguous translated residues. V3J clonotypes were defined as sequences sharing an identical inferred V gene, J gene, and CDR3 amino acid sequence. The percentage overlap between two repertoires was calculated by dividing the number of shared unique clonotypes by the size of the smaller repertoire. Three approaches were used to assess repertoire richness: RTK rarefaction, the Chao1 estimator, and Recon v2.1 estimates of unobserved clonotypes. Generation probabilities for all TCRbeta clonotypes obtained by the gDNA method from a handful of donors were computed using OLGA. TCRdb's version of the immuneACCESS table is confined to in-frame rearrangements and falls short of the full clone set. An unresolved V gene accounts for under half of the shortfall where checked; the remainder is of unknown origin. V and J calls and clone size are copied from that table; D and trimming were computed from the DNA. The sample yields a few million clones; 85% to 95% were counted once. The top ten clones comprise 0.37% of the sample.

V is pruned by 6 bases and J by 6 bases, leaving 13 bases of the junction without a gene match. CDR1 and CDR2, per the germline V gene, are MDHEN and SYDVKM. Including cysteine and phenylalanine, the CDR3 has 15 amino acids. Solely the CDR3 DNA is kept, with 45 bases framed from the first base. This TCR came from a young man in good health. Some clones in this sample may be carry-over from other donors' samples. This receptor chain uses TRBV28 and TRBJ1-2; TRBD1 lines up with 7 middle nucleotides. Source material: naive CD4+ T cells from PBMCs. The cell subset or site label, read with the paper, signifies: CD45RA+ positively selected. In nucleotide form, the sequence is TGTGCCAGCAGCTCAACCGGGAGGGGGCTTAATGGCTACACCTTC. Its protein is CASSSTGRGLNGYTF.